The rows below give T cell receptor beta chains drawn from one sample of a study of circulating CD8 cells and anti-PD-1 response in melanoma. TCRdb reprocessed the reads with MiXCR, giving one entry per CDR3 protein. The data contain about 1,200 distinct CDR3 sequences, 10% to 11% of them singletons. The starting material was CD8+ T cells from PBMCs, obtained at baseline or after one month of anti-PD-1 therapy (not recorded which). The receptors were gathered from a human donor with melanoma. Each CDR3 is given with its conserved first and last residue. A D gene is named only where the DNA matches it firmly. Expanded clones get a size class; other rows say once, few or many, or leave the size out.

CDR3 | DNA | size | J | V | D
CASSPRDGAYEQYF | TGTGCCAGCTCACCCCGGGACGGAGCCTACGAGCAGTACTTC | - | TRBJ2-7 | TRBV18 | -
CDFQRGGHVDTQYF | TGTGACTTCCAGCGGGGGGGGCACGTAGATACGCAGTATTTT | - | TRBJ2-3 | TRBV24-1 | TRBD2
CASSIRAGQTEQYF | TGTGCCAGTAGTATAAGGGCGGGACAGACCGAGCAGTACTTC | medium-sized | TRBJ2-7 | TRBV19 | -
CASIPNAAGYADTQYF | TGTGCCAGCATCCCCAACGCGGCAGGTTACGCAGATACGCAGTATTTT | large | TRBJ2-3 | TRBV2 | -
CSARVNYGYTF | TGCAGTGCGCGGGTTAACTATGGCTACACCTTC | few | TRBJ1-2 | TRBV20-1 | -
CASSTPFSGYNQPQHF | TGTGCCAGTAGTACCCCCTTTTCAGGGTACAATCAGCCCCAGCATTTT | few | TRBJ1-5 | TRBV19 | -
CASSIASGAQNEQFF | TGTGCCAGTAGTATTGCTAGCGGGGCCCAAAATGAGCAGTTCTTC | medium-sized | TRBJ2-1 | TRBV19 | TRBD2
CASSPQGSETQYF | TGTGCCAGCAGCCCCCAGGGCTCGGAGACCCAGTACTTC | medium-sized | TRBJ2-5 | TRBV7-3 | -
CASSFGILSNQPQHF | TGTGCCAGTAGCTTCGGGATACTTAGCAATCAGCCCCAGCATTTT | - | TRBJ1-5 | TRBV19 | -
CASSEERAAEAFF | TGTGCCAGCAGTGAAGAGCGGGCGGCTGAAGCTTTCTTT | medium-sized | TRBJ1-1 | TRBV6-1 | -